This T cell receptor beta chain was recovered during a study of blood T cell repertoires in COVID-19. Study-wide background: There were acute and convalescent COVID-19 samples, and they came from the United States, Italy and Spain. From T cells, B-cell-depleted T cells, or PBMCs came the material, which was cDNA or gDNA.

Per the authors' pipeline: Amplifying reference gene primers gave estimates of nucleated cell counts. Clones were read by immunoSEQ multiplex PCR, and TCRdb kept only the in-frame ones, dropping some. V and J calls and clone size are as listed in that table; D and trimming were resolved from the DNA. This table has about 120,000 clones, 65% to 80% appearing once. Trimming left V 0 bases short and J 5 bases short, with 17 bases between. This CDR3 has 16 residues. CDR1 is SGHRS, CDR2 YFSETQ, per germline. The material sequenced was peripheral blood. This TCR was sampled from a human donor with acute or convalescent COVID-19. The donor label of this sample is uncertain. The chain is built from TRBV5-1 and TRBJ1-1, with D possibly TRBD1 on 6 matching bases. CDR3 coding DNA: TGCGCCAGCAGCTTGGCCGGAGCAGGGGATCTGACTGAAGCTTTCTTT. Translation gives CASSLAGAGDLTEAFF.